The T cell receptor beta chain described here comes from a study of vaccination effects on CD4 cells after COVID-19. The overall study: Participants each got two BNT162b2 or mRNA-1273 vaccine doses.

Sequencing was preceded by expansion of antigen-specific CD4+ T cells with viral peptide pools in the ViraFEST assay. CD4+ T cell isolation took place after 10 days of culture. Infection dated between March and December 2020, before the Alpha, Beta and Delta variants reached the United States. Every well housed around 2 million PBMC, which grew in culture alongside about 11 IU/ml IL-2 and about 10 ug/ml peptides. On this clone itself: Its antigen is currently unknown.

The CDR3 length is 15 residues. Per the germline V gene, CDR1 is SNHLY and CDR2 is FYNNEI. Trimming removed 1 base at V and 1 base at J, with 10 bases between. Only in-frame clones appear in the TCRdb table, and some are missing; sequencing was by immunoSEQ multiplex PCR. The sample yields roughly 26,000 clones, around 82% seen once. Here the sequenced sample was CD4+ T cells from PBMCs cultured with HCoV-NL63 spike peptides, taken before COVID-19 vaccination. This clonotype was sampled from a human donor who had a prior SARS-CoV-2 infection. The chain is built from TRBV2 and TRBJ1-2; no firm D call. CDR3 nucleotide sequence: TGTGCCAGCAGTGAAGAACCAGACCTTAACTATGGCTACACCTTC. This codes for CASSEEPDLNYGYTF.